The rows below give T cell receptor beta chains drawn from one sample of a study of T cell repertoires in cytomegalovirus infection. Via MiXCR, TCRdb re-called the reads, giving one row per CDR3 protein. The data show around 200,000 distinct CDR3 sequences, roughly a sixth seen once. The material sequenced was CD8+ T cells from PBMCs. The receptor set was obtained from a human donor in good health (CMV status not recorded). Some clones in this sample may be carry-over from other donors' samples. The CDR3 runs from the conserved cysteine through the conserved F or W. The D gene is left open where the match is weak. Some rows have no size entry. The others give once, few or many, or a class for an expanded clone.

clone size	D gene	J gene	V gene	CDR3 protein	CDR3 DNA
few	TRBD1	TRBJ2-3	TRBV12-3/TRBV12-4	CASSSRGQGFTDTQYF	TGTGCCAGCAGTTCCCGAGGACAGGGTTTCACAGATACGCAGTATTTT
few	NA	TRBJ1-1	TRBV20-1	CSARERSRLNTEAFF	TGCAGTGCTAGAGAGAGATCAAGATTGAACACTGAAGCTTTCTTT
NA	NA	TRBJ2-7	TRBV7-9	CASSLGGYYEQYF	TGTGCCAGCAGCCTTGGTGGGTACTACGAGCAGTACTTC
NA	NA	TRBJ2-7	TRBV7-9	CASSLFSPDEQYF	TGTGCCAGCAGCTTATTCTCCCCTGACGAGCAGTACTTC
NA	NA	TRBJ1-1	TRBV5-6	CASSLGGGETEAFF	TGTGCCAGCAGCTTGGGAGGGGGGGAAACTGAAGCTTTCTTT
NA	NA	TRBJ2-7	TRBV7-9	CASRPEGGASLSSYEQYF	TGTGCCAGCAGACCCGAGGGGGGGGCCTCCCTGAGCTCCTACGAGCAGTACTTC
NA	NA	TRBJ2-1	TRBV12-3/TRBV12-4	CACSLLAVPQFF	TGTGCCTGCAGTTTATTGGCAGTCCCCCAGTTCTTC
NA	TRBD2	TRBJ2-7	TRBV24-1	CATGTSDSYEQYF	TGTGCCACCGGGACTAGCGACTCCTACGAGCAGTACTTC
few	NA	TRBJ2-2	TRBV12-5	CASGLVQYTGELFF	TGTGCTAGTGGTTTGGTACAGTATACCGGGGAGCTGTTTTTT
few	TRBD1	TRBJ2-2	TRBV7-9	CASSSQDRGTGELFF	TGTGCCAGCAGCTCCCAAGACAGGGGCACCGGGGAGCTGTTTTTT
few	TRBD2	TRBJ2-2	TRBV20-1	CSADSLLAGGENTGELFF	TGCAGTGCTGACTCACTTCTAGCGGGGGGGGAGAACACCGGGGAGCTGTTTTTT
few	NA	TRBJ2-1	TRBV6-2/TRBV6-3	CASSPGTLSSYNEQFF	TGTGCCAGCAGCCCTGGGACTCTTAGCTCCTACAATGAGCAGTTCTTC
few	NA	TRBJ2-1	TRBV4-1	CASSQDRQGLNEQFF	TGCGCCAGCAGCCAAGATAGGCAGGGGTTGAATGAGCAGTTCTTC
NA	NA	TRBJ1-1	TRBV28	CASSLGGGLTEAFF	TGTGCCAGCAGTTTAGGGGGGGGACTCACTGAAGCTTTCTTT
many	TRBD1	TRBJ2-7	TRBV10-3	CAISSGTVSSYEQYF	TGTGCCATCAGTTCCGGGACAGTGAGCTCCTACGAGCAGTACTTC
many	TRBD2	TRBJ2-1	TRBV7-6	CASSQTSGGLSYNEQFF	TGTGCCAGCAGCCAGACTAGCGGGGGGCTCTCCTACAATGAGCAGTTCTTC
few	NA	TRBJ2-7	TRBV12-5	CASVQGGNEQYF	TGTGCTAGTGTCCAAGGGGGAAACGAGCAGTACTTC
few	NA	TRBJ1-2	TRBV7-2	CASSLERSIYGYTF	TGTGCCAGCAGCTTAGAGCGGTCGATATATGGCTACACCTTC
few	TRBD1	TRBJ1-5	TRBV28	CASRDRGDSSNQPQHF	TGTGCCAGCAGAGACAGGGGGGACTCTAGCAATCAGCCCCAGCATTTT
many	NA	TRBJ1-6	TRBV4-1	CASSQEGADRPLHF	TGCGCCAGCAGCCAAGAGGGGGCCGACAGACCCCTCCACTTT
few	NA	TRBJ1-2	TRBV12-5	CASGAGGSYGYTF	TGTGCTAGTGGCGCTGGGGGCAGCTATGGCTACACCTTC
many	TRBD1	TRBJ1-3	TRBV7-2	CASSFTDRLFSGNTIYF	TGTGCCAGCAGTTTTACGGACAGGCTTTTCTCTGGAAACACCATATATTTT
few	TRBD1	TRBJ2-1	TRBV20-1	CSARDYRDRGLFEQFF	TGCAGTGCTAGAGATTACCGGGACAGGGGGCTTTTTGAGCAGTTCTTC
NA	TRBD1	TRBJ1-4	TRBV11-2	CASSSPTGSGGEKLFF	TGTGCCAGCAGCTCGCCGACAGGGTCGGGCGGAGAAAAACTGTTTTTT
many	TRBD1	TRBJ1-1	TRBV7-8	CASSKISGQVNTEAFF	TGTGCCAGCAGCAAGATATCGGGACAGGTGAACACTGAAGCTTTCTTT
NA	TRBD1	TRBJ1-1	TRBV6-8	CASSLTGSGHTEAFF	TGTGCCAGCAGTTTGACAGGGTCGGGGCACACTGAAGCTTTCTTT
NA	NA	TRBJ2-1	TRBV7-9	CASSAPFRPLNEQFF	TGTGCCAGCAGCGCCCCTTTCAGGCCGTTAAATGAGCAGTTCTTC
NA	TRBD1	TRBJ1-2	TRBV29-1	CSVEGQGKTLYGYTF	TGCAGCGTCGAGGGACAGGGCAAAACTCTTTATGGCTACACCTTC
NA	NA	TRBJ1-2	TRBV2	CASPRGPNYGYTF	TGTGCCAGCCCACGGGGGCCCAACTATGGCTACACCTTC
once	NA	TRBJ2-5	TRBV14	CASSAQGWIRETQYF	TGTGCCAGCAGCGCCCAGGGGTGGATTCGAGAGACCCAGTACTTC
many	TRBD1	TRBJ2-2	TRBV4-3	CASSQTPGQGTGELFF	TGCGCCAGCAGCCAAACCCCGGGACAGGGAACCGGGGAGCTGTTTTTT
few	NA	TRBJ1-3	TRBV27	CASSPSGPGNTIYF	TGTGCCAGCAGCCCCTCGGGTCCTGGAAACACCATATATTTT
once	NA	TRBJ2-1	TRBV19	CAIRGGRNEQFF	TGTGCCATTCGTGGGGGGAGAAATGAGCAGTTCTTC
few	TRBD1	TRBJ1-2	TRBV5-6	CASSSMGQGYGYTF	TGTGCCAGCAGCTCTATGGGACAGGGCTATGGCTACACCTTC
few	NA	TRBJ1-1	TRBV28	CASSFSSGLNTEAFF	TGTGCCAGCAGTTTTTCGTCAGGGCTGAACACTGAAGCTTTCTTT
NA	TRBD2	TRBJ2-3	TRBV2	CASSEWTSGGHTDTQYF	TGTGCCAGCAGCGAATGGACTAGCGGGGGGCACACAGATACGCAGTATTTT
NA	NA	TRBJ2-7	TRBV7-6	CASSTWDPVSGGEQYF	TGTGCCAGCAGCACCTGGGACCCCGTTTCAGGAGGTGAGCAGTACTTC
NA	NA	TRBJ2-4	TRBV7-9	CALSALAKNIHYF	TGTGCCTTGAGCGCGCTAGCCAAAAACATTCATTACTTC
few	NA	TRBJ1-5	TRBV12-3/TRBV12-4	CASSLASNQPQHF	TGTGCCAGCAGTTTAGCGAGCAATCAGCCCCAGCATTTT
NA	TRBD2	TRBJ2-7	TRBV12-3/TRBV12-4	CASSWAGVLTYEQYF	TGTGCCAGCAGTTGGGCGGGGGTCCTTACCTACGAGCAGTACTTC
NA	NA	TRBJ2-4	TRBV2	CASGTLAKNIQYF	TGTGCCAGCGGGACCTTAGCCAAAAACATTCAGTACTTC
NA	NA	TRBJ2-7	TRBV7-3	CAIRPDSSYEQYF	TGTGCCATAAGACCAGACAGCTCCTACGAGCAGTACTTC
NA	NA	TRBJ1-2	TRBV5-6	CASSQGYYGYTF	TGTGCCAGCAGCCAGGGTTACTATGGCTACACCTTC
few	NA	TRBJ1-1	TRBV30	CAWSAPDETVNTEAFF	TGTGCCTGGAGTGCCCCCGATGAGACGGTGAACACTGAAGCTTTCTTT
NA	NA	TRBJ2-1	TRBV7-2	CASLGIYNEQFF	TGTGCCAGCCTAGGGATCTACAATGAGCAGTTCTTC
few	NA	TRBJ1-4	TRBV7-2	CASSLGRLATDEKLFF	TGTGCCAGCAGCTTAGGCAGGCTTGCAACTGATGAAAAACTGTTTTTT
NA	TRBD2	TRBJ2-5	TRBV6-6	CASSLGLAGQETQYF	TGTGCCAGCAGCCTCGGACTAGCGGGACAAGAGACCCAGTACTTC
few	NA	TRBJ2-3	TRBV28	CATRTSGHTQYF	TGTGCCACCAGAACCTCCGGGCATACGCAGTATTTT
NA	NA	TRBJ1-1	TRBV7-9	CASSLEWGGGEAFF	TGTGCCAGCAGCTTAGAGTGGGGGGGTGGAGAAGCTTTCTTT
few	NA	TRBJ2-2	TRBV29-1	CSVEEGYTGELFF	TGCAGCGTTGAAGAGGGTTACACCGGGGAGCTGTTTTTT
few	NA	TRBJ2-3	TRBV12-3/TRBV12-4	CASSFGVFSTDTQYF	TGTGCCAGCAGTTTTGGCGTATTTAGCACAGATACGCAGTATTTT
few	TRBD2	TRBJ2-7	TRBV6-2/TRBV6-3	CAASTSGYSYEQYF	TGTGCAGCCTCGACTAGCGGGTACTCCTACGAGCAGTACTTC
NA	NA	TRBJ1-1	TRBV5-6	CASSATGFTEAFF	TGTGCCAGCAGCGCCACAGGGTTCACTGAAGCTTTCTTT
NA	NA	TRBJ1-1	TRBV6-2/TRBV6-3	CASFWDLNTEAFF	TGTGCCAGCTTCTGGGACCTTAACACTGAAGCTTTCTTT
few	NA	TRBJ2-7	TRBV7-2	CASSLRGIPFYEQYF	TGTGCCAGCAGCTTAAGGGGGATTCCATTCTACGAGCAGTACTTC
few	NA	TRBJ2-6	TRBV29-1	CSVLHSSGANVLTF	TGCAGCGTCTTGCATAGCTCTGGGGCCAACGTCCTGACTTTT